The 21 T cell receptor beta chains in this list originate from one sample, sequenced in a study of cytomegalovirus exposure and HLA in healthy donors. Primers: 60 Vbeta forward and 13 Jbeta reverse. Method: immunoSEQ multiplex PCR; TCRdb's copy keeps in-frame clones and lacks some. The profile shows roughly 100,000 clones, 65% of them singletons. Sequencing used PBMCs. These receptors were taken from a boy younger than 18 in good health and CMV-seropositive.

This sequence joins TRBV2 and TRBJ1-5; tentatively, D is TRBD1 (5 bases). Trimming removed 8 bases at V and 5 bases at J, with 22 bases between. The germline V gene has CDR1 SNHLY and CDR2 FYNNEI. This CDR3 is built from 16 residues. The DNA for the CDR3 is TGTGCCAGCCGTGGGAGAGGAGGGGTTTCCCATCAGCCCCAGCATTTT. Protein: CASRGRGGVSHQPQHF.

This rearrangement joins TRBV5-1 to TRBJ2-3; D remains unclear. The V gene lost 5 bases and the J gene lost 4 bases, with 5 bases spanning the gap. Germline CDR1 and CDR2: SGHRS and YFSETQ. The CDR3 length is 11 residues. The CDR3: CASSQSDTQYF. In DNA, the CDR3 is TGCGCCAGCAGTCAGTCAGATACGCAGTATTTT. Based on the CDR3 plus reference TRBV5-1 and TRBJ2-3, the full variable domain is KAGVTQTPRYLIKTRGQQVTLSCSPISGHRSVSWYQQTPGQGLQFLFEYFSETQRNKGNFPGRFSGRQFSNSRSEMNVSTLELGDSALYLCASSQSDTQYFGPGTRLTVL.

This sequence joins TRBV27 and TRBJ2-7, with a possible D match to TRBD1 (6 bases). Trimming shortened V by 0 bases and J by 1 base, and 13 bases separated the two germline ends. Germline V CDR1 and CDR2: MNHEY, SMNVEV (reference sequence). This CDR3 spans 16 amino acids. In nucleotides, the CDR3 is TGTGCCAGCAGTTTATCATCTACAGGGTCGTCCTACGAGCAGTACTTC. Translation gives CASSLSSTGSSYEQYF.

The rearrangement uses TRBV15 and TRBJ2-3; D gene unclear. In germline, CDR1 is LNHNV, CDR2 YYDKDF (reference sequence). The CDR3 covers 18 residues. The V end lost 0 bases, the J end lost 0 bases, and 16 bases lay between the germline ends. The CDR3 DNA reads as TGTGCCACCAGCAGAGATCGGTTAGCCTTAACTAGCACAGATACGCAGTATTTT. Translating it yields CATSRDRLALTSTDTQYF.

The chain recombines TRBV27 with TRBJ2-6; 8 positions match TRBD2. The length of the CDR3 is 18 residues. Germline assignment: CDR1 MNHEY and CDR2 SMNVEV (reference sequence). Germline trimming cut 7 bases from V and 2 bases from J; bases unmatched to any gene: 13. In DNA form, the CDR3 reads TGTGCCAGCAAAAACTTCTCCGGGGGGGCCCCTGGGGCCAACGTCCTGACTTTC. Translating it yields CASKNFSGGAPGANVLTF.

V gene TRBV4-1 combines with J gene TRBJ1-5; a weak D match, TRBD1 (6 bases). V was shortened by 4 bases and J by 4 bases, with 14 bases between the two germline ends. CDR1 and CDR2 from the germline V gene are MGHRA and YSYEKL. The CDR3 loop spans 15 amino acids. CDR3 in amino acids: CASSPTQGRNQPQHF. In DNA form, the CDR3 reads TGCGCCAGCAGCCCAACACAGGGAAGGAATCAGCCCCAGCATTTT.

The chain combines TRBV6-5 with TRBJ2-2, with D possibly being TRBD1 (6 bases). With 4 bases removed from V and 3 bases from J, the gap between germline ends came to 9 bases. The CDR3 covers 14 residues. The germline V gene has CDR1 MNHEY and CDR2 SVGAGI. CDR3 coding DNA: TGTGCCAGCAGTTGGACAGACTACACCGGGGAGCTGTTTTTT. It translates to CASSWTDYTGELFF.

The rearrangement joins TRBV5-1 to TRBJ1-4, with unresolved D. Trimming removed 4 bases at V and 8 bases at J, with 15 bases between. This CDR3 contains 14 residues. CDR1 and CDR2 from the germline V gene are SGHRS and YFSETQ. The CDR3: CASSLKGSQEKLFF. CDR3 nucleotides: TGCGCCAGCAGCCTCAAAGGGAGTCAGGAAAAACTGTTTTTT. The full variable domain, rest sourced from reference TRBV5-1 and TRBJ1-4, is KAGVTQTPRYLIKTRGQQVTLSCSPISGHRSVSWYQQTPGQGLQFLFEYFSETQRNKGNFPGRFSGRQFSNSRSEMNVSTLELGDSALYLCASSLKGSQEKLFFGSGTQLSVL.

This chain's CDR3 is CASSPADPRGSGGNEQFF. The CDR3 DNA is TGTGCCAGCTCACCAGCGGACCCAAGAGGTTCTGGGGGGAATGAGCAGTTCTTC. The chain couples TRBV18 to TRBJ2-1, with TRBD2 as a possible D gene (6 bases). V lost 2 bases to trimming and J lost 7 bases, with 24 bases between them. Germline V gene data show CDR1 as KGHSH and CDR2 as LQKENI. This CDR3 has 18 residues.

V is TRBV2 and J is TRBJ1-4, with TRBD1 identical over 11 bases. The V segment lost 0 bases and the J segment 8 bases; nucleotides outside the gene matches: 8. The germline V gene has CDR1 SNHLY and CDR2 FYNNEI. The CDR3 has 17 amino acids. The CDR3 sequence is CASSEARTGGVREKLFF. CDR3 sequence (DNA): TGTGCCAGCAGTGAAGCAAGGACAGGGGGCGTAAGGGAAAAACTGTTTTTT. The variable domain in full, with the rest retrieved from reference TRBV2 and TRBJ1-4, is EPEVTQTPSHQVTQMGQEVILRCVPISNHLYFYWYRQILGQKVEFLVSFYNNEISEKSEIFDDQFSVERPDGSNFTLKIRSTKLEDSAMYFCASSEARTGGVREKLFFGSGTQLSVL.

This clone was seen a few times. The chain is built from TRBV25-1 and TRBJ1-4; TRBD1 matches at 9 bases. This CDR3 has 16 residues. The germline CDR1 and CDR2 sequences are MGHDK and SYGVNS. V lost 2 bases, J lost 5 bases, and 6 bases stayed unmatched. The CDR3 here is CASSEPTGTGNEKLFF. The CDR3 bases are TGTGCCAGCAGTGAACCTACCGGGACAGGGAATGAAAAACTGTTTTTT.

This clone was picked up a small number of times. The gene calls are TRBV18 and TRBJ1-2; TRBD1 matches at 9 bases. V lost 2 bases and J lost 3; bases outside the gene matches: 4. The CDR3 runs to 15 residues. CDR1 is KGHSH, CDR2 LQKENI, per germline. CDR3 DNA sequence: TGTGCCAGCTCACCAGAGACAGGGGGGCACTATGGCTACACCTTC. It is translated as CASSPETGGHYGYTF.

CDR3 residues: CASRYDMNTEAFF. CDR3 in DNA: TGTGCCAGCAGATACGACATGAACACTGAAGCTTTCTTT. The J gene is TRBJ1-1, the V gene TRBV7-3; D unresolved. V was clipped by 6 bases and J by 0 bases, with 8 bases between them. The CDR3 totals 13 residues. CDR1 is SGHTA and CDR2 is FQGTGA in the germline V gene.

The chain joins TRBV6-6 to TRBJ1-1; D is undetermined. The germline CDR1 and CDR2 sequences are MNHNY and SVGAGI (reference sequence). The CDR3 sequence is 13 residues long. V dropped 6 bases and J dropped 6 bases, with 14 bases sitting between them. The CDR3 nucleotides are TGTGCCAGCAGGCTACGGAGTAGATCTGAAGCTTTCTTT. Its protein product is CASRLRSRSEAFF.

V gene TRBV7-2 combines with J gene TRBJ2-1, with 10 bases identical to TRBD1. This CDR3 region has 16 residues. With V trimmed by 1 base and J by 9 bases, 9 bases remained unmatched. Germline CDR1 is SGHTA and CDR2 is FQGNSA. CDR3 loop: CASSLVGGQGIVEQFF. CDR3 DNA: TGTGCCAGCAGCTTAGTGGGGGGACAGGGGATAGTTGAGCAGTTCTTC. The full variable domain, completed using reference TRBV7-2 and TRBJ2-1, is GAGVSQSPSNKVTEKGKDVELRCDPISGHTALYWYRQSLGQGLEFLIYFQGNSAPDKSGLPSDRFSAERTGGSVSTLTIQRTQQEDSAVYLCASSLVGGQGIVEQFFGPGTRLTVL.

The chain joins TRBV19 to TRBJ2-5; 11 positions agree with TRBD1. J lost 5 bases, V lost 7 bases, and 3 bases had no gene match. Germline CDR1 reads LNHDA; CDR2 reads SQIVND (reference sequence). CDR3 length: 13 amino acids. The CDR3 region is CASTDRGRETQYF. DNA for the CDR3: TGTGCCAGTACGGACAGGGGGCGGGAGACCCAGTACTTC.

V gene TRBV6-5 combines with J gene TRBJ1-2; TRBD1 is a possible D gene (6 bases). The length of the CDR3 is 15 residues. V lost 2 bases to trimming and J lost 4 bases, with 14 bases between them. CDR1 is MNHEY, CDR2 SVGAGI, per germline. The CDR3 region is CASSYQRTDSYGYTF. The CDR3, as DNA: TGTGCCAGCAGTTACCAACGGACAGACTCCTATGGCTACACCTTC.

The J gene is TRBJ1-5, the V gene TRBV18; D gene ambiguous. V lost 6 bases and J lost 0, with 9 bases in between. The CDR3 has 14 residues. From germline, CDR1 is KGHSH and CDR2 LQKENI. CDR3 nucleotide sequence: TGTGCCAGCTCCCCGGAGAGTAGCAATCAGCCCCAGCATTTT. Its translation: CASSPESSNQPQHF.

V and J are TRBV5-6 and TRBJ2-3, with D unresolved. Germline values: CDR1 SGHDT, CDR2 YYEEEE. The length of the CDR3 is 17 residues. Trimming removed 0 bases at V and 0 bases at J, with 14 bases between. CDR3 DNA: TGTGCCAGCAGCTTGGCCCTAGGCGGAGCTAGCACAGATACGCAGTATTTT. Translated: CASSLALGGASTDTQYF.

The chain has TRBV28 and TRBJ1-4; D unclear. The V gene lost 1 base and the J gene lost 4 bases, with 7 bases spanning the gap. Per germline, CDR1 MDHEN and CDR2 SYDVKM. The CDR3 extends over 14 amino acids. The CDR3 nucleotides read TGTGCCAGCAGTTTATCCGGGATTAATGAAAAACTGTTTTTT. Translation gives CASSLSGINEKLFF. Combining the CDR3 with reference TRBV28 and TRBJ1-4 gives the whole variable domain DVKVTQSSRYLVKRTGEKVFLECVQDMDHENMFWYRQDPGLGLRLIYFSYDVKMKEKGDIPEGYSVSREKKERFSLILESASTNQTSMYLCASSLSGINEKLFFGSGTQLSVL.

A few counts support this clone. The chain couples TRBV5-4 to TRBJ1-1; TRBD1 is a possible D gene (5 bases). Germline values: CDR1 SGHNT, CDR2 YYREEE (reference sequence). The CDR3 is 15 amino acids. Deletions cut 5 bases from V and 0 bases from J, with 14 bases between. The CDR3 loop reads CASRMGWGLNTEAFF. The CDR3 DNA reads TGTGCCAGCAGGATGGGGTGGGGCTTGAACACTGAAGCTTTCTTT.